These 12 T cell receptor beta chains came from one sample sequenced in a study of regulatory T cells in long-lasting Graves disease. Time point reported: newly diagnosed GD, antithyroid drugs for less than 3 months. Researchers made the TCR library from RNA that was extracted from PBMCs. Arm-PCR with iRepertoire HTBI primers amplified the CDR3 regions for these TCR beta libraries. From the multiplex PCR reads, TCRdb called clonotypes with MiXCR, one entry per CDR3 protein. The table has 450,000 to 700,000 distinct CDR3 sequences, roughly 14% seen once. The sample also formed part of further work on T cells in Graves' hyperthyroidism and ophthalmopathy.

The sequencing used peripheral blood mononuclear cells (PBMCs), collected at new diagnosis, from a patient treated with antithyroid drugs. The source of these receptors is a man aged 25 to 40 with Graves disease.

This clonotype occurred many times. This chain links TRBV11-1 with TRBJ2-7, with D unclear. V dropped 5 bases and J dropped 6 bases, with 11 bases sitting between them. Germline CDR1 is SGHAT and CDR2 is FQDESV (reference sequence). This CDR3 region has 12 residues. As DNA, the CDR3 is TGTGCCAGCAGCCCGACATTCGGCGAGCAGTACTTC. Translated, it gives CASSPTFGEQYF. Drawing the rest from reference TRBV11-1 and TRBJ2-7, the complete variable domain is EAEVAQSPRYKITEKSQAVAFWCDPISGHATLYWYRQILGQGPELLVQFQDESVVDDSQLPKDRFSAERLKGVDSTLKIQPAELGDSAMYLCASSPTFGEQYFGPGTRLTVT.

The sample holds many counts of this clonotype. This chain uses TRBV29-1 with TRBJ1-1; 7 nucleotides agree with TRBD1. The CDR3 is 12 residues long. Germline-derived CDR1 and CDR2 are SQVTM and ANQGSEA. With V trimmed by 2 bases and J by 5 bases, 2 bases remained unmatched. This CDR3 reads CSVEQGGTEAFF. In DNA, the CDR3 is TGCAGCGTTGAACAGGGGGGGACTGAAGCTTTCTTT.

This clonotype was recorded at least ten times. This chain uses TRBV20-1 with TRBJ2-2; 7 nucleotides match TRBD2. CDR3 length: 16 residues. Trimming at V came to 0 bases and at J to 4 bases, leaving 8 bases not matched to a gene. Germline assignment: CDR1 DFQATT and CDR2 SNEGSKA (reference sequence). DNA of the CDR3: TGCAGTGCTAGAGATTTCGGCGGGAGCGGCACCGGGGAGCTGTTTTTT. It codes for CSARDFGGSGTGELFF.

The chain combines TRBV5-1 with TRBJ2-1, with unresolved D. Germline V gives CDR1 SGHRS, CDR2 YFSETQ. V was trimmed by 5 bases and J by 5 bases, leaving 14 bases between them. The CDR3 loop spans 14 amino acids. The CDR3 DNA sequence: TGCGCCAGCAGGGCGGCTAACGGTAACAATGAGCAGTTCTTC. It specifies CASRAANGNNEQFF. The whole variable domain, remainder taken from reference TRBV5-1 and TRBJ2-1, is KAGVTQTPRYLIKTRGQQVTLSCSPISGHRSVSWYQQTPGQGLQFLFEYFSETQRNKGNFPGRFSGRQFSNSRSEMNVSTLELGDSALYLCASRAANGNNEQFFGPGTRLTVL.

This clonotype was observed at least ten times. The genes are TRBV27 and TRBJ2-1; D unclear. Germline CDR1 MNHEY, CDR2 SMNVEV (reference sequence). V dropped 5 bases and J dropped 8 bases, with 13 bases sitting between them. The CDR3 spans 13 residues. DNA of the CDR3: TGTGCCAGCAGTGTGTCTGGACCCCATGAGCAGTTCTTC. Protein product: CASSVSGPHEQFF.

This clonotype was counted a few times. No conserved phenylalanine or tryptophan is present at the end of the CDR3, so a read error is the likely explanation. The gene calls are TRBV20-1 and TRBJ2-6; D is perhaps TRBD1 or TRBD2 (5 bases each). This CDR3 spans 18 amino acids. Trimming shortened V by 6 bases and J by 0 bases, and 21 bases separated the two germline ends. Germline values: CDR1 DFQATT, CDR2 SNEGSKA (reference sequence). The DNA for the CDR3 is TGCAGTGCCACCGGGGCGCCTTACCCTTCCTCTGGGGCCAACGTCCTGACTTCC. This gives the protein CSATGAPYPSSGANVLTS.

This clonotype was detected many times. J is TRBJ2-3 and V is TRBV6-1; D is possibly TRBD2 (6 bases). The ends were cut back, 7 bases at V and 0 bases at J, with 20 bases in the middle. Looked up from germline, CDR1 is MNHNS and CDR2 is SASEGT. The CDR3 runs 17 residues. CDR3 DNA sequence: TGTGCCAGCACTCTGCCGGGAGTGAGAATTAGCACAGATACGCAGTATTTT. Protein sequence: CASTLPGVRISTDTQYF.

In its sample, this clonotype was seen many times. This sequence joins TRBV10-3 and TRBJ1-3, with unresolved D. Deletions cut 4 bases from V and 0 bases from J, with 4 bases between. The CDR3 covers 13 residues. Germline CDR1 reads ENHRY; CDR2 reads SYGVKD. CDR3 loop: CAISADSGNTIYF. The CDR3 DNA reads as TGTGCCATCAGTGCGGACTCTGGAAACACCATATATTTT.

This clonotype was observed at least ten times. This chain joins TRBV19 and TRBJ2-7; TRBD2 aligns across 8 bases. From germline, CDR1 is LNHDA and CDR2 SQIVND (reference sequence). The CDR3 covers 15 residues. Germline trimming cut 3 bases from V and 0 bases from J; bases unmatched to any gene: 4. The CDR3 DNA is TGTGCCAGTAGTATTGGCGGGGGGAGCTCCTACGAGCAGTACTTC. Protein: CASSIGGGSSYEQYF.

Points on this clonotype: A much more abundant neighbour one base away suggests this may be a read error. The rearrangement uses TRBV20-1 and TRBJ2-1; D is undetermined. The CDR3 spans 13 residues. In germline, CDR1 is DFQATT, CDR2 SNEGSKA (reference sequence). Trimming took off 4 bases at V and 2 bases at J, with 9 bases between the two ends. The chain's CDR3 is CSANGGAYNEQFF. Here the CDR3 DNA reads TGCAGTGCTAACGGCGGAGCCTACAATGAGCAGTTCTTC.

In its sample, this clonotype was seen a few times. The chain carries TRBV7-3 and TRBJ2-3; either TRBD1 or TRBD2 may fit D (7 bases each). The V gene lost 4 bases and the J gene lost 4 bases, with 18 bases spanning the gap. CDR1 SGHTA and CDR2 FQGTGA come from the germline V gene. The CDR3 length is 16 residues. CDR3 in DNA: TGTGCCAGCAGCTCCAGGGGGGGACTTAACTCAGATACGCAGTATTTT. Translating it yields CASSSRGGLNSDTQYF.

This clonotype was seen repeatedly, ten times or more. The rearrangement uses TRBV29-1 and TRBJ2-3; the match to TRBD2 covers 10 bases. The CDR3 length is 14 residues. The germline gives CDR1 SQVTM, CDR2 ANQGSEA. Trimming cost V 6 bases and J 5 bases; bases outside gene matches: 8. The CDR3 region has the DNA TGCAGCGTGCTAGCGGGAGTCCCCGGAGATACGCAGTATTTT. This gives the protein CSVLAGVPGDTQYF.